Shown below are 23 T cell receptor beta chains from a single sample sequenced in a study of shared clonotypes between healthy human individuals. Here immunoSEQ multiplex PCR was the method, and the copy in TCRdb shows in-frame clones only, minus some. The repertoire holds 2 million to 2.5 million clones, around 95% seen once, with 0.13% in the top ten. The sequencing sample was made of naive CD4+ T cells sorted from blood. Regarding subset: CD45RA+ positively selected. The receptors stem from a man between 18 and 29 years old in good health.

The CDR3 protein is CASSQGEQGIKTGELFF. CDR3 in DNA: TGCGCCAGCAGCCAAGGGGAACAGGGGATCAAAACCGGGGAGCTGTTTTTT. V is TRBV4-3 and J is TRBJ2-2, with 7 bases lining up with TRBD1. This CDR3 contains 17 residues. V was pared by 1 base and J by 5 bases, with 10 bases of the junction left unmatched. Looked up from germline, CDR1 is LGHNA and CDR2 is YSLEER.

The chain couples TRBV28 to TRBJ2-7, with TRBD2 identical over 7 bases. V lost 9 bases, J lost 1 base, and 9 bases stayed unmatched. The germline V gene encodes CDR1 MDHEN and CDR2 SYDVKM. This CDR3 region has 14 residues. The CDR3 nucleotides are TGTGCCAGTCTTGGGGGGGGTTTATCCTACGAGCAGTACTTC. It codes for CASLGGGLSYEQYF.

The chain carries TRBV5-6 and TRBJ1-6, with D possibly being TRBD1 (5 bases). The V end lost 2 bases, the J end lost 9 bases, and 12 bases lay between the germline ends. The V gene's germline CDR1 is SGHDT and CDR2 YYEEEE. The CDR3 runs 14 residues. The DNA for the CDR3 is TGTGCCAGCAGCTTTCGCCAGGGAACTTCACCCCTCCACTTT. This sequence encodes CASSFRQGTSPLHF.

This clone was recorded once. V is TRBV5-6 and J is TRBJ2-5; no definite D call. Between the trimmed V and J ends, which lost 4 bases and 0 bases, there was a span of 13 bases. The CDR3 loop spans 15 amino acids. Looked up from germline, CDR1 is SGHDT and CDR2 is YYEEEE. CDR3 coding DNA: TGTGCCAGCAGCGTAAGGACGGGTAACCAAGAGACCCAGTACTTC. It specifies CASSVRTGNQETQYF.

The CDR3: CASSYSPAISTDTQYF. The CDR3 DNA reads as TGTGCCAGCAGTTATTCCCCAGCCATCAGCACAGATACGCAGTATTTT. The chain combines TRBV6-5 with TRBJ2-3; D unclear. The V end was cut by 3 bases, the J end by 0 bases, with 13 bases between. Germline V gives CDR1 MNHEY, CDR2 SVGAGI. The length of the CDR3 is 16 residues.

The V call is TRBV6-6, the J call TRBJ1-3, with 7 bases lining up with TRBD1. The CDR3 covers 14 residues. CDR1 is MNHNY, CDR2 SVGAGI, per germline (reference sequence). Germline trimming cut 5 bases from V and 2 bases from J; bases unmatched to any gene: 3. CDR3 region: CASSLDRAGNTIYF. CDR3 coding DNA: TGTGCCAGCAGTCTCGACAGGGCTGGAAACACCATATATTTT.

This clone was detected only once. The rearrangement links TRBV28 to TRBJ2-7; no definite D call. CDR1 and CDR2 from the germline V gene are MDHEN and SYDVKM. Trimming shortened V by 2 bases and J by 5 bases, and 7 bases separated the two germline ends. The CDR3 covers 12 residues. The chain's CDR3 is CASSLVGNEQYF. The CDR3 nucleotides are TGTGCCAGCAGTTTAGTGGGCAACGAGCAGTACTTC.

This chain joins TRBV2 and TRBJ1-2; D unclear. In germline, CDR1 is SNHLY, CDR2 FYNNEI. V shed 6 bases and J shed 2 bases, with 7 bases lying between them. The CDR3 covers 12 residues. For the CDR3, the DNA is TGTGCCAGCAGCATATTAAACTATGGCTACACCTTC. Its protein is CASSILNYGYTF.

The rearrangement joins TRBV4-1 to TRBJ2-4; 11 positions match TRBD2. The CDR3 totals 18 residues. Losses at the gene ends were 0 bases for V and 9 bases for J; bases not matched to a gene: 13. Germline lookup yields CDR1 MGHRA and CDR2 YSYEKL. The CDR3 region is CASSQEAASGRRSGIQYF. The CDR3, as DNA: TGCGCCAGCAGCCAAGAGGCGGCTAGCGGGAGGCGTTCGGGCATTCAGTACTTC.

The rearrangement joins TRBV11-2 to TRBJ1-6; maybe TRBD1 (5 bases). Per germline, CDR1 SGHAT and CDR2 FQNNGV. V lost 5 bases to trimming and J lost 8 bases, with 10 bases between them. CDR3 length: 13 amino acids. The CDR3 here is CASSQHRYSPLHF. CDR3 coding DNA: TGTGCCAGCAGCCAACACAGGTATTCACCCCTCCACTTT.

The chain couples TRBV2 to TRBJ1-5; 8 positions agree with TRBD1. Trimming cost V 5 bases and J 5 bases; bases outside gene matches: 8. Germline lookup yields CDR1 SNHLY and CDR2 FYNNEI. CDR3 length: 15 amino acids. The chain's CDR3 is CASSSDRATYQPQHF. CDR3 nucleotides: TGTGCCAGCAGTTCGGACAGGGCCACTTATCAGCCCCAGCATTTT. The full variable domain, completed using reference TRBV2 and TRBJ1-5, is EPEVTQTPSHQVTQMGQEVILRCVPISNHLYFYWYRQILGQKVEFLVSFYNNEISEKSEIFDDQFSVERPDGSNFTLKIRSTKLEDSAMYFCASSSDRATYQPQHFGDGTRLSIL.

The chain links TRBV7-2 to TRBJ1-1, with 7 nucleotides matching TRBD1. CDR1 is SGHTA and CDR2 is FQGNSA in the germline V gene. V trimming: 3 bases; J trimming: 8 bases; junction bases outside the gene matches: 12. CDR3 length equals 15 residues. Here the CDR3 reads CASSFWDRDFREAFF. As DNA, the CDR3 is TGTGCCAGCAGCTTTTGGGACAGAGACTTCCGGGAAGCTTTCTTT.

V is TRBV28 and J is TRBJ2-3; D unclear. CDR1 and CDR2 (germline): MDHEN, SYDVKM. The CDR3 contains 12 residues. CDR3 coding DNA: TGTGCGACCGGGTCCATCACAGATACGCAGTATTTT. Translation gives CATGSITDTQYF.

V is TRBV20-1 and J is TRBJ1-2; D call uncertain. CDR1 is DFQATT and CDR2 is SNEGSKA in the germline V gene (reference sequence). CDR3 length: 11 amino acids. V lost 0 bases and J 7 bases, leaving 6 bases between the germline ends. DNA for the CDR3: TGCAGTGCTAGAGACATCGTTGGCTACACCTTC. As protein: CSARDIVGYTF.

The sample holds one count of this clone. V is TRBV11-2 and J is TRBJ1-3; D remains ambiguous. Trimming removed 0 bases from V and 0 bases from J, with 6 bases in between. Germline CDR1 is SGHAT and CDR2 is FQNNGV. The CDR3 consists of 15 residues. The CDR3 coding sequence is TGTGCCAGCAGCTTAGATGTAGCCTCTGGAAACACCATATATTTT. This encodes CASSLDVASGNTIYF.

The genes are TRBV18 and TRBJ2-7; TRBD1 aligns across 9 bases. Trimming took 4 bases from V and 3 from J; bases not matched to a gene: 7. The germline V gene has CDR1 KGHSH and CDR2 LQKENI. There are 15 residues in the CDR3. CDR3 coding DNA: TGTGCCAGCTCACGACCCGGGACAGGGAGCTACGAGCAGTACTTC. This sequence encodes CASSRPGTGSYEQYF.

The chain links TRBV11-2 to TRBJ2-2; TRBD1 aligns across 9 bases. Losses at the gene ends were 5 bases for V and 4 bases for J; bases not matched to a gene: 8. CDR3 length: 16 residues. Germline V CDR1 and CDR2: SGHAT, FQNNGV. CDR3 DNA: TGTGCCAGCAGCCCTACCGGGACAGGGTCCACCGGGGAGCTGTTTTTT. Translated, it gives CASSPTGTGSTGELFF. The full variable domain, rest sourced from reference TRBV11-2 and TRBJ2-2, is EAGVAQSPRYKIIEKRQSVAFWCNPISGHATLYWYQQILGQGPKLLIQFQNNGVVDDSQLPKDRFSAERLKGVDSTLKIQPAKLEDSAVYLCASSPTGTGSTGELFFGEGSRLTVL.

V usage is TRBV6-6 and J usage is TRBJ1-1; 10 bases match TRBD1. Per germline, CDR1 MNHNY and CDR2 SVGAGI (reference sequence). This CDR3 is 14 amino acids long. Unmatched junction bases numbered 8, after V lost 7 bases and J lost 6 bases. CDR3 sequence (DNA): TGTGCCAGCACCTTAGACAGGGGGCGGGCTGAAGCTTTCTTT. This sequence encodes CASTLDRGRAEAFF.

The chain uses TRBV29-1 and TRBJ1-1, with D unclear. The V gene lost 3 bases and the J gene lost 7 bases, with 18 bases spanning the gap. The CDR3 contains 14 residues. The V gene's germline CDR1 is SQVTM and CDR2 ANQGSEA. The CDR3 nucleotides are TGCAGCGTTGAGGTCTCCCCTCCAACTGGTGAAGCTTTCTTT. It is translated as CSVEVSPPTGEAFF.

Comments on this clone: The identical CDR3 is also encoded by other nucleotide sequences in the sample. The chain is built from TRBV27 and TRBJ2-5; unclear D gene. This CDR3 spans 11 amino acids. The ends were cut back, 6 bases at V and 5 bases at J, with 7 bases in the middle. The germline V gene has CDR1 MNHEY and CDR2 SMNVEV (reference sequence). The CDR3 spells CASSLGETQYF. CDR3 DNA: TGTGCCAGCAGCCTGGGGGAGACCCAGTACTTC.

V and J are TRBV6-6 and TRBJ1-6; 7 positions agree with TRBD1. Germline CDR1 and CDR2: MNHNY and SVGAGI (reference sequence). Trimming cost V 8 bases and J 7 bases; bases outside gene matches: 2. The CDR3 runs 12 residues. The CDR3 protein is CASRQGNSPLHF. CDR3 DNA: TGTGCCAGCCGACAGGGAAATTCACCCCTCCACTTT.

The rearrangement uses TRBV6-1 and TRBJ1-4; D ambiguous. Germline V lookup: CDR1 MNHNS, CDR2 SASEGT. The CDR3 spans 16 residues. The V end lost 2 bases, the J end lost 11 bases, and 21 bases lay between the germline ends. CDR3 nucleotide sequence: TGTGCCAGCAGTGAAACTACCTGGCCACGGGAGGAGAAACTGTTTTTT. Its translation: CASSETTWPREEKLFF.

The chain has TRBV18 and TRBJ2-1; 9 bases are shared with TRBD2. V lost 5 bases and J lost 4; bases outside the gene matches: 6. The CDR3 is made up of 15 amino acids. Germline CDR1 is KGHSH and CDR2 is LQKENI. CDR3 bases: TGTGCCAGCTCAGCCAGCGGGAGGAGTTACAATGAGCAGTTCTTC. Its translation: CASSASGRSYNEQFF.